This T cell receptor beta chain derives from a study of breast tumors, draining lymph nodes, adjacent tissues. Axillary draining lymph nodes of breast cancer patients supplied the node samples. TCRdb re-called the multiplex PCR reads with MiXCR, one entry per CDR3 protein. The repertoire holds 190,000 or so distinct CDR3 sequences, with 31% as singletons. V shed 0 bases, J shed 6 bases, and the junction held 6 bases outside the gene matches. This CDR3 contains 17 residues. CDR1 DFQATT and CDR2 SNEGSKA come from the germline V gene (reference sequence). This chain connects TRBV20-1 to TRBJ2-1; 15 bases agree with TRBD2. The sequence was obtained from a female donor with breast cancer. Some clones in this sample may be carry-over from other donors' samples. Sequenced input: axillary lymph node tissue. This chain's CDR3 is CSAREWTSGRAPNEQFF. DNA for the CDR3: TGCAGTGCTAGAGAGTGGACTAGCGGGAGGGCCCCCAATGAGCAGTTCTTC.